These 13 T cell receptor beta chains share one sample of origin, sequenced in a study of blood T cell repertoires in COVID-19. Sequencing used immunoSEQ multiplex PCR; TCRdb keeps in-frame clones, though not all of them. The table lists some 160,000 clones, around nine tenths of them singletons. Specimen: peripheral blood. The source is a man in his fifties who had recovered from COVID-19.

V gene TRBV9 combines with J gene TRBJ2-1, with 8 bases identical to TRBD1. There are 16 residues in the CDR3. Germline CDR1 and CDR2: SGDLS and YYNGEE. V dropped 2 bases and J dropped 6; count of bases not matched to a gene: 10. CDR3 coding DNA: TGTGCCAGCAGCGTCGACCCGGGACAGGTAACCAATGAGCAGTTCTTC. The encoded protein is CASSVDPGQVTNEQFF.

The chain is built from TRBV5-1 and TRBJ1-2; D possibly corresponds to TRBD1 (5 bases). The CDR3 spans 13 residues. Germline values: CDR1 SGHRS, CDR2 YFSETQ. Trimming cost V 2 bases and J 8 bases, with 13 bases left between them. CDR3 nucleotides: TGCGCCAGCAGCTTCGACAGTATCCTGGGCTACACCTTC. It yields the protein CASSFDSILGYTF.

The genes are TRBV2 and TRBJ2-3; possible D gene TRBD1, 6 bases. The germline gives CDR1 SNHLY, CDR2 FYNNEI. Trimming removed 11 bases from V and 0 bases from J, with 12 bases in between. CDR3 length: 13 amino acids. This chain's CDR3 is CAGRGQSTDTQYF. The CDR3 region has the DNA TGTGCCGGGAGAGGACAGAGCACAGATACGCAGTATTTT.

The CDR3 DNA sequence: TGTGCCAGCAGTTTTACAGATAACACTGAAGCTTTCTTT. Residues: CASSFTDNTEAFF. The chain links TRBV7-2 to TRBJ1-1; no reliable D call. Germline V CDR1 and CDR2: SGHTA, FQGNSA. The CDR3 is 13 residues long. Trimming pared 6 bases from V and 2 bases from J, leaving 10 bases between.

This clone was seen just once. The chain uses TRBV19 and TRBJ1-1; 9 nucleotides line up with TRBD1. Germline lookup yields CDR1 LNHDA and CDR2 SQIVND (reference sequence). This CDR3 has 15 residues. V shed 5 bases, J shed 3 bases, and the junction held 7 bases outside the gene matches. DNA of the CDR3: TGTGCCAGTAGTGCCGACAGGGGGTACGACACTGAAGCTTTCTTT. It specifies CASSADRGYDTEAFF. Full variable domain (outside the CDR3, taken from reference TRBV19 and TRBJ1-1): DGGITQSPKYLFRKEGQNVTLSCEQNLNHDAMYWYRQDPGQGLRLIYYSQIVNDFQKGDIAEGYSVSREKKESFPLTVTSAQKNPTAFYLCASSADRGYDTEAFFGQGTRLTVV.

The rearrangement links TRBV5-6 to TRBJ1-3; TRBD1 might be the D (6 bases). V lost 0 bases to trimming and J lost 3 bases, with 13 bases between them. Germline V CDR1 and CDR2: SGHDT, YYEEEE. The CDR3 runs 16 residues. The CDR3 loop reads CASSLAGGPNGNTIYF. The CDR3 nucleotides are TGTGCCAGCAGCTTGGCCGGGGGGCCGAATGGAAACACCATATATTTT.

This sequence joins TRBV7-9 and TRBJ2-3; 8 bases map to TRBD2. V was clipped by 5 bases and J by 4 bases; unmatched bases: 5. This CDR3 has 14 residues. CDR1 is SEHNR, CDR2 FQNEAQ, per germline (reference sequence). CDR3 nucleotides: TGTGCCAGCAGCATTAGCGGGACTCCAGATACGCAGTATTTT. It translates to CASSISGTPDTQYF.

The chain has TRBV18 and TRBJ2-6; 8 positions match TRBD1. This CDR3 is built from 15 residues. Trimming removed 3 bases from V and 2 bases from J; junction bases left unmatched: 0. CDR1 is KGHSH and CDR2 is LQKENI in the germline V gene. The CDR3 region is CASSPDRAGANVLTF. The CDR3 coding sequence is TGTGCCAGCTCACCGGACAGGGCTGGGGCCAACGTCCTGACTTTC. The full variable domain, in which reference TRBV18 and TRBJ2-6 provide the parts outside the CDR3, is NAGVMQNPRHLVRRRGQEARLRCSPMKGHSHVYWYRQLPEEGLKFMVYLQKENIIDESGMPKERFSAEFPKEGPSILRIQQVVRGDSAAYFCASSPDRAGANVLTFGAGSRLTVL.

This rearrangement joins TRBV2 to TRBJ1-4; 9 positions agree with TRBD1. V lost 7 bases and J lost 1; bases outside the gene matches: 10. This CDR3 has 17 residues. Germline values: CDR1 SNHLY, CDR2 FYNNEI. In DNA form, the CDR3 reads TGTGCCAGCAAAGGACAGGGGCTACAAGAAACTAATGAAAAACTGTTTTTT. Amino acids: CASKGQGLQETNEKLFF.

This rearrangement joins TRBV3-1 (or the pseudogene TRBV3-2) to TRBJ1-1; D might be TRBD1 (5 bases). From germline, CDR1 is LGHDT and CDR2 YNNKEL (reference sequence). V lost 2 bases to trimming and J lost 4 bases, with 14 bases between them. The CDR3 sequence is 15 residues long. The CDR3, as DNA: TGTGCCAGCAGCCAACGGACCCAGGGAGGCACTGAAGCTTTCTTT. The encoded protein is CASSQRTQGGTEAFF.

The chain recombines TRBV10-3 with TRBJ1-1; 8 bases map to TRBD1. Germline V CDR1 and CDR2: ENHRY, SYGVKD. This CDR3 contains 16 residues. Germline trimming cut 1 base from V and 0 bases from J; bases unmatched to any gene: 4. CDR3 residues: CAISELGTGLNTEAFF. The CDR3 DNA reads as TGTGCCATCAGTGAGTTAGGGACAGGTTTGAACACTGAAGCTTTCTTT.

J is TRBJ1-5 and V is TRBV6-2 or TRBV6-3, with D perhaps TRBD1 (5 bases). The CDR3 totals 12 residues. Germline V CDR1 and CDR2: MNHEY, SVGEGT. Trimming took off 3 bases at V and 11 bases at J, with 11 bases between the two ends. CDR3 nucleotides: TGTGCCAGCAGTTATAGGGGCATGACCCAGCATTTT. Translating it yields CASSYRGMTQHF.

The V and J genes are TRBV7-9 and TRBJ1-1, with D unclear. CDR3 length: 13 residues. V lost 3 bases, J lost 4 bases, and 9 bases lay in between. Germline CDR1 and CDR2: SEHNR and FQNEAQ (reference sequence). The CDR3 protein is CASSFRESTEAFF. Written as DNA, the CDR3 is TGTGCCAGCAGCTTTAGGGAGAGCACTGAAGCTTTCTTT.